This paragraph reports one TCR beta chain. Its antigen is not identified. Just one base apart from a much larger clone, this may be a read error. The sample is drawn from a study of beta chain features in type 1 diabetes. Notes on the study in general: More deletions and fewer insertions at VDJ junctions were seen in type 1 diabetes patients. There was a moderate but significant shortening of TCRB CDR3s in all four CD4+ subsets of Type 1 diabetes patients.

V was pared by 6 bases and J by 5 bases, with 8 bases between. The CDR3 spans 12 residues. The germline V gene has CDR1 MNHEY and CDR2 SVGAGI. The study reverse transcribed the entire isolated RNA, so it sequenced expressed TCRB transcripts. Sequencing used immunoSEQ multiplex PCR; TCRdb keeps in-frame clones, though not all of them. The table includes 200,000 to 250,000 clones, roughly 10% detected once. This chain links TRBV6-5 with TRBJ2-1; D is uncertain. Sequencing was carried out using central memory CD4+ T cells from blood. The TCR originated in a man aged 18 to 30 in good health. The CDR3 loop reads CASSPRNNEQFF. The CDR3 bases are TGTGCCAGCAGCCCCCGAAACAATGAGCAGTTCTTC.